These 7 T cell receptor beta chains originate from one sample sequenced in a study of yellow fever vaccine responses in identical twins listed by TCRdb under 2018. The library relied on RT-PCR. TCRdb records Illumina HiSeq 2500 as the sequencer. Using fastp trimming at Q25 and MiXCR clonotype assembly, TCRdb reanalyzed the public sequencing data and kept in-frame beta chains. All rows with the same CDR3 protein become a single entry with the most common DNA and genes. The sample table lists 5,700 or so distinct CDR3 sequences, about 76% of them with a count of one. Clones ranked in the top ten supply 2.6% of the sample. Here the sequenced sample was T cells from blood (PBMCs), unsorted or a sorted subset (not recorded which), taken before or after yellow fever vaccination (not recorded which). The receptors come from a woman under 30 who received the yellow fever vaccine. Donor details come from another sample of the same person, matched by shared clones.

J is TRBJ2-7 and V is TRBV2; unclear D gene. Trimming removed 0 bases from V and 0 bases from J, with 12 bases in between. There are 16 residues in the CDR3. Germline lookup yields CDR1 SNHLY and CDR2 FYNNEI. CDR3 DNA: TGTGCCAGCAGTGAAGCGCTTCTTGAGAGCTCCTACGAGCAGTACTTC. It is translated as CASSEALLESSYEQYF.

This clonotype has more than one count but fewer than ten. The chain uses TRBV19 and TRBJ2-7, with 10 positions matching TRBD1. Per germline, CDR1 LNHDA and CDR2 SQIVND (reference sequence). V lost 1 base to trimming and J lost 4 bases; unmatched junction nucleotides: 10. The CDR3 extends over 17 amino acids. DNA of the CDR3: TGTGCCAGTAGTATAGTTTTTGTGGGACAGGGGTTGTACGAGCAGTACTTC. Protein product: CASSIVFVGQGLYEQYF.

The V gene is TRBV7-9, the J gene TRBJ1-5; D gene unclear. The V end lost 1 base, the J end lost 7 bases, and 8 bases lay between the germline ends. Germline lookup yields CDR1 SEHNR and CDR2 FQNEAQ (reference sequence). The length of the CDR3 is 13 residues. The CDR3 reads CASSLGFSQPQHF. The CDR3 bases are TGTGCCAGCAGCTTAGGATTTTCCCAGCCCCAGCATTTT.

This chain uses TRBV29-1 with TRBJ2-1, with 7 bases identical to TRBD1. Trimming took 6 bases from V and 1 from J; bases not matched to a gene: 6. Germline-derived CDR1 and CDR2 are SQVTM and ANQGSEA. The CDR3 contains 14 residues. Here the CDR3 reads CSVEPGQSYNEQFF. The CDR3 nucleotides read TGCAGCGTCGAACCGGGACAGTCCTACAATGAGCAGTTCTTC.

The chain carries TRBV6-5 and TRBJ1-2, with D unclear. V gave up 1 base and J gave up 8 bases, with 17 bases separating them. From germline, CDR1 is MNHEY and CDR2 SVGAGI. CDR3 length: 15 amino acids. DNA for the CDR3: TGTGCCAGCAGTTACTTCGAGGGTACGGTGACCGGCTACACCTTC. This gives the protein CASSYFEGTVTGYTF.

This clonotype was detected once. This chain connects TRBV7-2 to TRBJ2-2; D might be TRBD1 (5 bases). Looked up from germline, CDR1 is SGHTA and CDR2 is FQGNSA. Trimming took off 6 bases at V and 0 bases at J, with 8 bases between the two ends. The CDR3 totals 14 residues. The CDR3 here is CASRPQANTGELFF. As DNA, the CDR3 is TGTGCCAGCAGACCACAGGCGAACACCGGGGAGCTGTTTTTT.

This clonotype was detected once. The V call is TRBV2, the J call TRBJ2-6; possible D gene TRBD1, 6 bases. In germline, CDR1 is SNHLY, CDR2 FYNNEI. This CDR3 is built from 16 residues. V lost 10 bases and J lost 0, with 16 bases in between. CDR3 sequence reads: CAKQGASSSGANVLTF. Written as DNA, the CDR3 is TGTGCCAAACAGGGTGCAAGTAGCTCTGGGGCCAACGTCCTGACTTTC.